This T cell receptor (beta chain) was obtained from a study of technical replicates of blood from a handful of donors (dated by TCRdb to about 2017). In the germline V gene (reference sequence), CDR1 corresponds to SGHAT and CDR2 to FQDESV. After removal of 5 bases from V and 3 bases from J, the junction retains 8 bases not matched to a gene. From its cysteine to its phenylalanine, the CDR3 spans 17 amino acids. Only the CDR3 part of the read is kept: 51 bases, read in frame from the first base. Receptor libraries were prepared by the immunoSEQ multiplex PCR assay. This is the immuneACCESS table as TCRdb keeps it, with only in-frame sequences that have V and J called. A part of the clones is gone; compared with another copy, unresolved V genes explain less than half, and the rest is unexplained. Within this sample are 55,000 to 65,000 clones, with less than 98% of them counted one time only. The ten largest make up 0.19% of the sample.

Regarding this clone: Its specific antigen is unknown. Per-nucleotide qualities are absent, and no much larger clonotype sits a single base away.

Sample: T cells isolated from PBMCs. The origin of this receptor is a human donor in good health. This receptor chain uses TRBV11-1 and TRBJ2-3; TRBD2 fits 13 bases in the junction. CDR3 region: CASSSGLAGDWTDTQYF. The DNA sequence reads TGTGCCAGCAGCAGTGGACTAGCGGGGGATTGGACAGATACGCAGTATTTT.